The sequence of this TCR beta chain was determined in a study of identical twins. Losses at the gene ends were 5 bases for V and 7 bases for J; bases not matched to a gene: 3. Germline CDR1 KGHDR, CDR2 SFDVKD. The CDR3 extends over 13 amino acids. Only a few counts were recorded for this clonotype. TCRdb fed the 5' RACE reads into MiXCR, producing one record per CDR3 protein. The profile shows 1,800,000 or so distinct CDR3 sequences, 32% of them singletons. The rearrangement joins TRBV24-1 to TRBJ2-1, with 8 nucleotides matching TRBD1. What was sequenced was cord blood. The source is a newborn girl in good health. In nucleotides, the CDR3 is TGTGCCACCAGTGGATGGACAGGGAATGAGCAGTTCTTC. Its protein is CATSGWTGNEQFF.